This T cell receptor (beta chain) is from a study of response to subunit inactivated influenza vaccine. Points from the study as a whole: The authors suggested that every seasonal influenza vaccination recruits few new T cells.

The CDR3 runs to 16 residues. V was cut by 6 bases and J by 2 bases, with 17 bases left in between. Looked up from germline, CDR1 is MDHEN and CDR2 is SYDVKM. Each CDR3 protein gets one entry after TCRdb re-called the RT-PCR reads with MiXCR. The profile shows roughly 790,000 distinct CDR3 sequences, 21% of them singletons. A word on this clonotype: The antigen is unknown.

Sequenced material: PBMCs from blood, taken around 5 days after vaccination. The TCR sequence derives from a man aged 45-65 years who received an inactivated influenza vaccine. The chain couples TRBV28 to TRBJ2-1; a possible D gene is TRBD2 (6 bases). CDR3 sequence: CASSQTGTSPYNEQFF. The DNA for the CDR3 is TGTGCCAGCAGCCAAACCGGGACTTCACCCTACAATGAGCAGTTCTTC. Together with reference TRBV28 and TRBJ2-1, the CDR3 gives the full variable domain: DVKVTQSSRYLVKRTGEKVFLECVQDMDHENMFWYRQDPGLGLRLIYFSYDVKMKEKGDIPEGYSVSREKKERFSLILESASTNQTSMYLCASSQTGTSPYNEQFFGPGTRLTVL.